This T cell receptor beta chain originates from a study of blood T cell repertoires in COVID-19. Germline-derived CDR1 and CDR2 are MNHEY and SVGAGI. There are 16 residues in the CDR3. V shed 4 bases and J 6 bases; nucleotides not matched to a gene: 8. Which cohort a participant joined came from the clinical history participants gave. The authors' processing: The authors estimated nucleated cell counts from reference gene primer amplification. The repertoire was sequenced with immunoSEQ multiplex PCR; TCRdb's copy has only in-frame clones and lacks some. V and J calls and clone size come straight from that table; D and trimming were deduced from the DNA. Counted here are about 220,000 clones, over 75% occurring once; the ten biggest clones make up approximately 3.4%.

The receptor was derived from a woman under 30 in a cohort exposed to, infected with or recovered from COVID-19 (not recorded which). The sample comprised PBMCs or T cells enriched from blood (not recorded which). The rearrangement uses TRBV6-5 and TRBJ2-1, with 11 bases that match TRBD1. CDR3 in DNA: TGTGCCAGCAGTTCGCCGGGGACAGGGGGGGGCAATGAGCAGTTCTTC. Translating it yields CASSSPGTGGGNEQFF.